This T cell receptor beta chain emerged from a study of human T cells and chemical hapten exposure. In this sample, this clonotype turned up a few times. The antigen remains undetermined. MiXCR was run by TCRdb on the RACE reads, yielding one entry per CDR3 protein. The sample consists of approximately 260,000 distinct CDR3 sequences, almost 8% of them appearing once. The sample's time point: pre-sensitization, week 0. Regarding treatment: therapeutic diphenylcyclopropenone sensitization with weekly scalp DPC. Staff drew blood before applying each patch test. Germline loops: CDR1 ENHRY, CDR2 SYGVKD. The V end was cut by 8 bases, the J end by 7 bases, with 15 bases between. CDR3 length: 13 residues. Notes on the study in general: With patch test score, the counts of PT1 expanded TCRs showed a positive correlation.

The chain combines TRBV10-3 with TRBJ1-5; TRBD1 might be the D (5 bases). The specimen comprised whole blood, sampled in connection with sensitization to the hapten diphenylcyclopropenone (DPC). The sequence was collected from a man aged 18 to 29 with alopecia areata. Some clones in this sample may be carry-over from other donors' samples. This chain's CDR3 is CAIGETGPQPQHF. CDR3 in DNA: TGTGCCATCGGGGAAACAGGCCCCCAGCCCCAGCATTTT.